These 9 T cell receptor beta chains share one sample of origin, sequenced in a study of T cells in Graves' hyperthyroidism and ophthalmopathy. The investigators amplified TCR beta CDR3 regions from RNA transcripts. The HTBI primer set drove a first-round RT-PCR of the TCR CDR3. From the multiplex PCR reads, TCRdb called clonotypes with MiXCR, one entry per CDR3 protein. In the table there are around 350,000 distinct CDR3 sequences, about a sixth of which are singletons. Sequencing input: blood. The receptors originated from a woman in her twenties or thirties with Graves' hyperthyroidism that later progressed to Graves' ophthalmopathy.

The chain has TRBV12-3 or TRBV12-4 and TRBJ2-7; 14 bases agree with TRBD2. The CDR3 sequence is 17 residues long. V shed 4 bases, J shed 3 bases, and the junction held 8 bases outside the gene matches. For the CDR3, the DNA is TGTGCCAGCAGTTCCACCCCGGGGACTAGCGGGAGCTACGAGCAGTACTTC. This translates into CASSSTPGTSGSYEQYF.

This clonotype was counted between two and nine times. A much larger clone sits a single nucleotide away, making a read error possible. V and J are TRBV5-1 and TRBJ2-2; no clear D gene. Germline lookup yields CDR1 SGHRS and CDR2 YFSETQ. The length of the CDR3 is 12 residues. The CDR3 spells CTSSLESGELFF. In DNA form, the CDR3 reads TGCACCAGCAGCTTAGAATCCGGGGAGCTGTTTTTT.

This clonotype was detected many times. This chain joins TRBV7-2 and TRBJ2-5; 9 bases align to TRBD2. The CDR3 runs 14 residues. V was clipped by 7 bases and J by 4 bases; unmatched bases: 7. The germline V gene encodes CDR1 SGHTA and CDR2 FQGNSA. CDR3 DNA: TGTGCCAGCACCCATGTAGCGGGAGTAGAGACCCAGTACTTC. Its protein product is CASTHVAGVETQYF.

The CDR3 coding sequence is TGTGCCAGCACGGCGAAGGGGACCCCTGGCACAGATACGCAGTATTTT. The encoded protein is CASTAKGTPGTDTQYF. The rearrangement links TRBV5-8 to TRBJ2-3; D might be TRBD1 or TRBD2, each matching 5 bases. Trimming took off 6 bases at V and 1 base at J, with 18 bases between the two ends. Germline V gives CDR1 SGHTS, CDR2 YDEGEE. The CDR3 sequence is 16 residues long.

In its sample, this clonotype was seen once. The chain links TRBV7-9 to TRBJ2-7, with 9 bases that match TRBD1. CDR1 and CDR2 from the germline V gene are SEHNR and FQNEAQ (reference sequence). The V gene end was trimmed by 5 bases and the J gene end by 5 bases; junction bases not matched to a gene: 7. The CDR3 contains 14 residues. The CDR3 bases are TGTGCCAGCAGCCAACAGGACAGGGGCCACGAGCAGTACTTC. It yields the protein CASSQQDRGHEQYF.

The chain uses TRBV28 and TRBJ2-2; TRBD2 matches 10 bases. V shed 3 bases and J 2 bases; nucleotides not matched to a gene: 12. The germline gives CDR1 MDHEN, CDR2 SYDVKM. CDR3 size: 19 residues. The CDR3 nucleotides read TGTGCCAGCAGTTTTATATTCCGAGAACTAGCGGGAAACACCGGGGAGCTGTTTTTT. Protein product: CASSFIFRELAGNTGELFF.

Many counts were recorded for this clonotype. The chain combines TRBV30 with TRBJ1-4; no clear D gene. Germline loops: CDR1 GTSNPN, CDR2 SVGIG (reference sequence). Trimming took off 4 bases at V and 7 bases at J, with 16 bases between the two ends. This CDR3 is 14 amino acids long. CDR3 region: CAWTEDSASEKLFF. Here the CDR3 DNA reads TGTGCCTGGACTGAGGATTCGGCGAGTGAAAAACTGTTTTTT.

This clonotype was seen repeatedly, ten times or more. The chain employs TRBV2 and TRBJ2-3, with 9 bases fitting TRBD1. The CDR3 totals 14 residues. V was clipped by 1 base and J by 4 bases; unmatched bases: 0. Per the germline V gene, CDR1 is SNHLY and CDR2 is FYNNEI. CDR3 DNA: TGTGCCAGCAGTGAAGGACAGGGGGCAGATACGCAGTATTTT. Translation: CASSEGQGADTQYF.

This clonotype was detected many times. The CDR3 is CASSKQGRFTGELFF. DNA of the CDR3: TGTGCCAGCAGCAAACAGGGGCGGTTCACCGGGGAGCTGTTTTTT. The genes are TRBV11-2 and TRBJ2-2, with 7 bases aligning to TRBD1. CDR3 length: 15 amino acids. CDR1 and CDR2 (germline): SGHAT, FQNNGV. V was pared by 5 bases and J by 4 bases, with 7 bases of the junction left unmatched.